One and the same sample provided the 13 T cell receptor beta chains below, sequenced in a study of T cell changes during pregnancy in multiple sclerosis. Data came from immunoSEQ multiplex PCR; TCRdb stores just in-frame clones and leaves some out. This sample yields roughly 60,000 clones, of which more than 90% are seen a single time; approximately 1.5% belongs to the top ten. The sample here was peripheral blood, taken in the second trimester of pregnancy. The receptors shown here come from a female donor with multiple sclerosis, enrolled in a pregnancy study.

The V call is TRBV2, the J call TRBJ2-3, with 10 bases matching TRBD2. The J segment lost 2 bases and the V segment lost 6 bases, leaving 5 bases of the junction unmatched. The CDR3 contains 15 residues. The germline V gene has CDR1 SNHLY and CDR2 FYNNEI. CDR3 DNA: TGTGCCAGCAGCTGGACTAGCGGACTCACAGATACGCAGTATTTT. Translated: CASSWTSGLTDTQYF.

The chain combines TRBV5-4 with TRBJ2-7, with 8 positions matching TRBD1. CDR1 and CDR2 from the germline V gene are SGHNT and YYREEE (reference sequence). The CDR3 has 16 residues. Losses at the gene ends were 2 bases for V and 0 bases for J; bases not matched to a gene: 7. In nucleotides, the CDR3 is TGTGCCAGCAGCTTCGACGCCGGGACAGGCTCCTACGAGCAGTACTTC. Translation gives CASSFDAGTGSYEQYF.

The chain combines TRBV7-2 with TRBJ2-1, with 14 bases matching TRBD2. With 3 bases clipped from V and 2 bases from J, the junction kept 9 bases outside the gene matches. CDR1 SGHTA and CDR2 FQGNSA come from the germline V gene. The CDR3 is made up of 19 amino acids. The chain's CDR3 is CASSFTGTSGRSPYNEQFF. DNA for the CDR3: TGTGCCAGCAGCTTCACCGGGACTAGCGGGAGAAGCCCCTACAATGAGCAGTTCTTC.

The V gene is TRBV28, the J gene TRBJ2-1; 13 bases align to TRBD2. V lost 6 bases and J lost 2; bases outside the gene matches: 7. This CDR3 contains 17 residues. CDR1 is MDHEN and CDR2 is SYDVKM in the germline V gene. The CDR3 bases are TGTGCCAGCAGCGGACTAGCGGGAGAGGTCGCCTACAATGAGCAGTTCTTC. This sequence encodes CASSGLAGEVAYNEQFF.

The chain employs TRBV2 and TRBJ1-6, with 8 bases that match TRBD1. The CDR3 runs to 14 residues. V dropped 4 bases and J dropped 8; count of bases not matched to a gene: 4. Per germline, CDR1 SNHLY and CDR2 FYNNEI. In DNA, the CDR3 is TGTGCCAGCAGTGTAGGGACAGGCTATTCACCCCTCCACTTT. It translates to CASSVGTGYSPLHF.

The J gene is TRBJ2-1, the V gene TRBV6-5; TRBD1 is a possible D gene (6 bases). The V end lost 6 bases, the J end lost 9 bases, and 15 bases lay between the germline ends. The CDR3 has 13 residues. From germline, CDR1 is MNHEY and CDR2 SVGAGI. CDR3 in amino acids: CASRPTGDGEQFF. CDR3 coding DNA: TGTGCCAGCAGGCCGACAGGTGACGGTGAGCAGTTCTTC.

The chain is built from TRBV2 and TRBJ1-1, with D maybe TRBD1 (6 bases). The CDR3 is 14 amino acids. Between the trimmed V and J ends, which lost 7 bases and 6 bases, there was a span of 18 bases. From germline, CDR1 is SNHLY and CDR2 FYNNEI. CDR3: CASNTQGGGAEAFF. DNA for the CDR3: TGTGCCAGCAATACGCAGGGTGGGGGCGCTGAAGCTTTCTTT.

V is TRBV10-2 and J is TRBJ1-1; TRBD1 might be the D (6 bases). Trimming left V 3 bases short and J 4 bases short, with 12 bases between. Germline assignment: CDR1 WSHSY and CDR2 SAAADI. This CDR3 has 14 residues. The DNA of the CDR3 is TGCGCCAGCAGTGAAGCAGGGGCAAGCACTGAAGCTTTCTTT. Its translation: CASSEAGASTEAFF.

The rearrangement uses TRBV4-2 and TRBJ1-5; the match to TRBD1 covers 8 bases. With 3 bases clipped from V and 5 bases from J, the junction kept 6 bases outside the gene matches. Germline lookup yields CDR1 LGHNA and CDR2 YNFKEQ. The CDR3 runs to 15 residues. CDR3 sequence: CASSHEQGEDQPQHF. In nucleotides, the CDR3 is TGTGCCAGCAGCCACGAACAGGGGGAAGATCAGCCCCAGCATTTT.

The J gene is TRBJ2-3, the V gene TRBV7-3, with a weak D call TRBD1 (6 bases). The length of the CDR3 is 13 residues. V was cut by 8 bases and J by 8 bases, with 17 bases left in between. The germline CDR1 and CDR2 sequences are SGHTA and FQGTGA. The CDR3 here is CASSTTEGGTQYF. The CDR3 region has the DNA TGTGCCAGCTCAACTACAGAAGGGGGTACGCAGTATTTT.

The rearrangement uses TRBV27 and TRBJ2-1; 12 bases line up with TRBD2. CDR3 length: 15 amino acids. Germline-derived CDR1 and CDR2 are MNHEY and SMNVEV (reference sequence). The junction had 7 bases not matched to a gene; V was cut back by 6 bases and J by 7 bases. As DNA, the CDR3 is TGTGCCAGCAGACTAGCGGGAGGAACTCTGAATGAGCAGTTCTTC. It translates to CASRLAGGTLNEQFF.

The chain carries TRBV25-1 and TRBJ2-7; weak D call: TRBD2 (5 bases). The CDR3 covers 15 residues. The germline CDR1 and CDR2 sequences are MGHDK and SYGVNS. Trimming took off 6 bases at V and 3 bases at J, with 18 bases between the two ends. This CDR3 is CASSPLAGTGYEQYF. In nucleotides, the CDR3 is TGTGCCAGCAGCCCCCTCGCGGGTACGGGCTACGAGCAGTACTTC.

The rearrangement joins TRBV2 to TRBJ2-1; a weak D match, TRBD2 (6 bases). This CDR3 is built from 16 residues. V was clipped by 5 bases and J by 3 bases, with 17 bases between them. Germline-derived CDR1 and CDR2 are SNHLY and FYNNEI. CDR3 nucleotides: TGTGCCAGCAGTTCGGGGTTGGGGGGAGACTACAATGAGCAGTTCTTC. Its protein is CASSSGLGGDYNEQFF.